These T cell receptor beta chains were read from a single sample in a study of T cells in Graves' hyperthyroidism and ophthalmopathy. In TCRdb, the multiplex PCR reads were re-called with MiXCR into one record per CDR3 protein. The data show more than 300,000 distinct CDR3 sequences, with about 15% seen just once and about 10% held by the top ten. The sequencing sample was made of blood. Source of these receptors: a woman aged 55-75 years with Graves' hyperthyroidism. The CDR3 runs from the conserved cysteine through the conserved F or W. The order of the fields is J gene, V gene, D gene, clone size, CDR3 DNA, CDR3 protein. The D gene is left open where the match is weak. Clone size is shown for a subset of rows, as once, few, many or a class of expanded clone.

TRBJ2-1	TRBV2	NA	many	TGTGCCAGCAGTTCTCCGGGAGAATCCTACAATGAGCAGTTCTTC	CASSSPGESYNEQFF
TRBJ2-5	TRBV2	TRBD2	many	TGTGCCAGCCGGAAGGGCGCGGGAGGTACAGAGACCCAGTACTTC	CASRKGAGGTETQYF
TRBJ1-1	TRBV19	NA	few	TGTGCCAGTAGTATCAGGGGCTCCAACACTGAAGCTTTCTTT	CASSIRGSNTEAFF
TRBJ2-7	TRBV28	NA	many	TGTGCCAGCAGCTTCACAGGGAGCCACGAGCAGTACTTC	CASSFTGSHEQYF
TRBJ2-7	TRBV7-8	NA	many	TGTGCCAGCACCCTCGGCGGGACCCGCCCCTACGAGCAGTACTTC	CASTLGGTRPYEQYF
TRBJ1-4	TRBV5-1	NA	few	TGCGCCAGCAGCTTCGAAAGTAATGAAAAACTGTTTTTT	CASSFESNEKLFF
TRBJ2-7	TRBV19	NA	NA	TGTGCCAGTAGTGACCCCGGGGCCCCCAGCTGGAAGCAGTACTTC	CASSDPGAPSWKQYF
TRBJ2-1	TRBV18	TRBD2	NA	TGTGCCAGCTCACAACTAGCGGGAGGAGGAGAGCAGTTCTTC	CASSQLAGGGEQFF
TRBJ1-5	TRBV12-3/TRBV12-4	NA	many	TGTGCCAGCAGTTTAGATAGGCAGCGGCCCCAGCATTTT	CASSLDRQRPQHF
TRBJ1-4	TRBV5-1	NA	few	TGCGCCAGCAGCTTGCAGGGAGGCGGTAATGAAAAACTGTTTTTT	CASSLQGGGNEKLFF
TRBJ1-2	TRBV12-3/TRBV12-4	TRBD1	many	TGTGCCAGCAGTTTGGGACAGGCAACTAACTATGGCTACACCTTC	CASSLGQATNYGYTF
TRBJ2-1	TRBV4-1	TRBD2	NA	TGCGCCAGCAGCCAACCGACTAGCGGCTCCTACCATGAGCAGTTCTTC	CASSQPTSGSYHEQFF
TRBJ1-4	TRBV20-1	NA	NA	TGCAGTGCTCGCCCAAGGGGAGGGTCTAATGAAAAACTGTTTTTT	CSARPRGGSNEKLFF
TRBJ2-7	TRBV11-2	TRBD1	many	TGTGCCAGCAGCGGGCTAGGGACAGGTTTGTTTAATATCTACGAGCAGTACTTC	CASSGLGTGLFNIYEQYF
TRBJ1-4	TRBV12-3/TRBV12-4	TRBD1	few	TGTGCCAGCACGGACACCTCCAGGGGGCGTGAAAAACTGTTTTTT	CASTDTSRGREKLFF
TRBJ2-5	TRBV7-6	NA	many	TGTGCCAGCAGGTCTCTAGCAGGCGCTGCTGGGACCCAGTACTTC	CASRSLAGAAGTQYF
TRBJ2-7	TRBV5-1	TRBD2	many	TGCGCCAGCAGCTTGAGCGGGAACTTTTGGGAGCAGTACTTC	CASSLSGNFWEQYF
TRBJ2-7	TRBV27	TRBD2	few	TGTGCCAGCAGTGCAGGACTAGCGGGTATTTACGAGCAGTACTTC	CASSAGLAGIYEQYF
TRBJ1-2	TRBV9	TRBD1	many	TGTGCCAGCAGCCCCCAGACAGGGGGCAACTATGGCTACACCTTC	CASSPQTGGNYGYTF
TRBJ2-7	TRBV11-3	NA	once	TGTGCCAGCCAGGGCGTGGCGGGTGAGCAGTACTTC	CASQGVAGEQYF
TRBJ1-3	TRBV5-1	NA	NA	TGCGCCAGCAGCCTTGACGGGGTCTCTGGAAACACCATATATTTT	CASSLDGVSGNTIYF
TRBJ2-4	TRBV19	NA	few	TGTGCCAGTAGCCTCAGGGACGCCAAAAACATTCAGTACTTC	CASSLRDAKNIQYF
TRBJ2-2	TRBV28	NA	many	TGTGCCAGCAGTTTTAGAATCACCGGGGAGCTGTTTTTT	CASSFRITGELFF
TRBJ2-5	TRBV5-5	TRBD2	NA	TGTGCCAGCAGGGAACTAGCGGGGGAAGAGACCCAGTACTTC	CASRELAGEETQYF
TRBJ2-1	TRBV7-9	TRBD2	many	TGTGCCAGCAGCTTACTCAGCGGGAGGAAAAACAATGAGCAGTTCTTC	CASSLLSGRKNNEQFF
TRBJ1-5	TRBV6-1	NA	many	TGTGCCAGCAGTGAACGTCTAGGACGGGTCAATCAGCCCCAGCATTTT	CASSERLGRVNQPQHF
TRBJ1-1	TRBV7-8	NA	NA	TGTGCCAGCAGCTTAGTGGGCGGTCAGTCGTCTGGAGCTTTCTTT	CASSLVGGQSSGAFF
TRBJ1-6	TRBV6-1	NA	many	TGTGCCAGCAGTGAATTCAGGGTGCAGGTGTCACCCCTCCACTTT	CASSEFRVQVSPLHF
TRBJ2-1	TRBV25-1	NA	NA	TGTGCCAGCAGTGAATCGGCGACGGGATACAATGAGCAGTTCTTC	CASSESATGYNEQFF
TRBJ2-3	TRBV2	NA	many	TGTGCCAGCCCAACGGGGCCCGGCACAGATACGCAGTATTTT	CASPTGPGTDTQYF
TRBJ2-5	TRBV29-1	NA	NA	TGCAGCGTTGAGGAACTGGCGGAGACCCAGTACTTC	CSVEELAETQYF
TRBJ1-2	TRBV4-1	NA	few	TGCGCCAGCAGCCAAGATCAGAGCAGTAACTATGGCTACACCTTC	CASSQDQSSNYGYTF
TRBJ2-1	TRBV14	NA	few	TGTGCCAGCAGCCAAGATACCCCCTACAATGAGCAGTTCTTC	CASSQDTPYNEQFF
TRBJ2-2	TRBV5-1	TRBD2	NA	TGCGCCAGCAGCTTGTACGGGGGGTCGGACACCGGGGAGCTGTTTTTT	CASSLYGGSDTGELFF
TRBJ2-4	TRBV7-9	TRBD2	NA	TGTGCCAGCAGCTTAGTCGGGCCAGCGGGAGTCTCTAAAAACATTCAGTACTTC	CASSLVGPAGVSKNIQYF
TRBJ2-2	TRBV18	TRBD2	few	TGTGCCAGCTCACCAACTAGCGGGAGGCGAGGCACCGGGGAGCTGTTTTTT	CASSPTSGRRGTGELFF
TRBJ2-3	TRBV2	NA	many	TGTGCCAGCAGTGTAAGGCTAGGAGATACGCAGTATTTT	CASSVRLGDTQYF